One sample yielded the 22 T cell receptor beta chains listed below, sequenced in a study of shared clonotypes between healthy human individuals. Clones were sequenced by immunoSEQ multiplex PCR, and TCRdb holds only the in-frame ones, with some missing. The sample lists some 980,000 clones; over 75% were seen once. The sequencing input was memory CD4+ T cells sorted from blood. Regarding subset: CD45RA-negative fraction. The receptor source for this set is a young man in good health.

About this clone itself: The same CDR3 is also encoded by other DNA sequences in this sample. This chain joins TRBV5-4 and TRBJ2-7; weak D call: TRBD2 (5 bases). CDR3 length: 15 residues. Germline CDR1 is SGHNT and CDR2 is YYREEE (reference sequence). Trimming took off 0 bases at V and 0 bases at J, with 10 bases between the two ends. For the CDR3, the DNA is TGTGCCAGCAGCTTGGGGGGAGCAAGCTCCTACGAGCAGTACTTC. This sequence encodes CASSLGGASSYEQYF.

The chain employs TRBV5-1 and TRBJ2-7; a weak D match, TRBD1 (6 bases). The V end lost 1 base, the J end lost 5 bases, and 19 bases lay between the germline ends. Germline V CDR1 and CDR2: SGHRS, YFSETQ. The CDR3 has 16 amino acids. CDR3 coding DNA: TGCGCCAGCAGCTTGAACGACGGCAGGGGTAGGGACGAGCAGTACTTC. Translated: CASSLNDGRGRDEQYF.

CDR3 coding DNA: TGTGCCTGGAGTGTATCTGTGACAGCAGAAGCAGATACGCAGTATTTT. Translating gives CAWSVSVTAEADTQYF. V usage is TRBV30 and J usage is TRBJ2-3, with D tentatively TRBD1 (5 bases). Trimming removed 0 bases from V and 4 bases from J, with 17 bases in between. The CDR3 is 16 residues long. The germline gives CDR1 GTSNPN, CDR2 SVGIG (reference sequence).

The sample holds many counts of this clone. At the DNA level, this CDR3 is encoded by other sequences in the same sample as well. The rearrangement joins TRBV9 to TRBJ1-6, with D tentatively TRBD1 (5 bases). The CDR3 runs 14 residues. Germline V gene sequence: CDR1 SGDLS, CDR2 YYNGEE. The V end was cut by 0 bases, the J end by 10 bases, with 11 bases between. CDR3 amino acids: CASSVAQGGSPLHF. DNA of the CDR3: TGTGCCAGCAGCGTAGCCCAGGGAGGGTCACCCCTCCACTTT. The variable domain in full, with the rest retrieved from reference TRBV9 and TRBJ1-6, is DSGVTQTPKHLITATGQRVTLRCSPRSGDLSVYWYQQSLDQGLQFLIQYYNGEERAKGNILERFSAQQFPDLHSELNLSSLELGDSALYFCASSVAQGGSPLHFGNGTRLTVT.

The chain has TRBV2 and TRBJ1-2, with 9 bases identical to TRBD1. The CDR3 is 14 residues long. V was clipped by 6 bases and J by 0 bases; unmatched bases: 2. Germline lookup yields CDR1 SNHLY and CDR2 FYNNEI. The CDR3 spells CASRRDRANYGYTF. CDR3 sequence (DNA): TGTGCCAGCAGGAGGGACAGGGCTAACTATGGCTACACCTTC.

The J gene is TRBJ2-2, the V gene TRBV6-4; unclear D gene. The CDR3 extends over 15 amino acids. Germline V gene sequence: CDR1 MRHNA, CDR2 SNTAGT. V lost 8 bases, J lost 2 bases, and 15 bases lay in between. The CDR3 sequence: CASGHSGSNTGELFF. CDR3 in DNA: TGTGCCAGCGGTCACAGTGGATCAAACACCGGGGAGCTGTTTTTT.

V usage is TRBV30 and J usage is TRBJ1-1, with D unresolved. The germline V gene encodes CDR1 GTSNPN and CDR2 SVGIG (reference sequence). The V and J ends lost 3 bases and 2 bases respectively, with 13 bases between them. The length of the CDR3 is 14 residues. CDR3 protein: CAWSGARVNTEAFF. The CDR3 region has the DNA TGTGCCTGGAGCGGAGCCCGGGTTAACACTGAAGCTTTCTTT.

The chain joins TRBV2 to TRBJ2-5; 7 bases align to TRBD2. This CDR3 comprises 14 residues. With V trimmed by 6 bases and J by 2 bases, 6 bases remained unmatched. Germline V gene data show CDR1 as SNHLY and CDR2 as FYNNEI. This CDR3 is CASRGAAGQETQYF. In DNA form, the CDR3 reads TGTGCCAGCAGAGGAGCAGCGGGGCAAGAGACCCAGTACTTC.

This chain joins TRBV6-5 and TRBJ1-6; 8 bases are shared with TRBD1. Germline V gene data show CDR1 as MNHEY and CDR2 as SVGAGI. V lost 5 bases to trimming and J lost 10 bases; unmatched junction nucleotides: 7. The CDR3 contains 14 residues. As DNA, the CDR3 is TGTGCCAGCAGTCCGGACAGGGTAGGATCACCCCTCCACTTT. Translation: CASSPDRVGSPLHF.

This chain's CDR3 is CASSPAAGAFYGYTF. Written as DNA, the CDR3 is TGTGCCAGCAGCCCAGCGGCAGGGGCCTTCTATGGCTACACCTTC. The gene calls are TRBV7-2 and TRBJ1-2; tentatively, D is TRBD1 (6 bases). In germline, CDR1 is SGHTA, CDR2 FQGNSA. The CDR3 is made up of 15 amino acids. Trimming left V 5 bases short and J 4 bases short, with 17 bases between.

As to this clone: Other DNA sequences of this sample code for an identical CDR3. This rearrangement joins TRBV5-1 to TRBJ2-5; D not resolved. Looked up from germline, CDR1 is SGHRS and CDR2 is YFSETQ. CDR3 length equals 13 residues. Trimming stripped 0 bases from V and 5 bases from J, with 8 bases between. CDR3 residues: CASSLEGWETQYF. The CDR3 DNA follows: TGCGCCAGCAGCTTGGAGGGCTGGGAGACCCAGTACTTC.

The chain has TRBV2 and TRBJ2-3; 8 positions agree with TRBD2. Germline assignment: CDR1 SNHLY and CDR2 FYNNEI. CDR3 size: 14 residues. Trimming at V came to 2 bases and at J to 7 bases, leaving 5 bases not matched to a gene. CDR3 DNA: TGTGCCAGCAGTGAACAGGCGGGGGGTTATACGCAGTATTTT. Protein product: CASSEQAGGYTQYF.

The CDR3 here is CASSEQVGNEQFF. In DNA, the CDR3 is TGTGCCAGCAGTGAGCAGGTCGGCAATGAGCAGTTCTTC. The chain recombines TRBV6-1 with TRBJ2-1; D unresolved. V lost 3 bases and J 6 bases, leaving 9 bases between the germline ends. CDR3 length: 13 residues. The germline CDR1 and CDR2 sequences are MNHNS and SASEGT.

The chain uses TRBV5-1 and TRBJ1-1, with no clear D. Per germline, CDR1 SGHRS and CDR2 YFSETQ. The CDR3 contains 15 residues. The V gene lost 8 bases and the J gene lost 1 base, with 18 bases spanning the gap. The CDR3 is CASRNHVDKNTEAFF. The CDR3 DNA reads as TGCGCCAGTAGAAACCACGTAGACAAGAACACTGAAGCTTTCTTT. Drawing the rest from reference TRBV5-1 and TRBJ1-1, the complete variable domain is KAGVTQTPRYLIKTRGQQVTLSCSPISGHRSVSWYQQTPGQGLQFLFEYFSETQRNKGNFPGRFSGRQFSNSRSEMNVSTLELGDSALYLCASRNHVDKNTEAFFGQGTRLTVV.

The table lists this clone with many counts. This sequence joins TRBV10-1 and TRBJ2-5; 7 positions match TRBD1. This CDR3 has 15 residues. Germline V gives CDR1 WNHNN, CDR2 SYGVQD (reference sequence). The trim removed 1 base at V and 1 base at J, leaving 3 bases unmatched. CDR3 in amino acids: CASSEYRGLQETQYF. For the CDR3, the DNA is TGCGCCAGCAGTGAGTACAGGGGTCTCCAAGAGACCCAGTACTTC.

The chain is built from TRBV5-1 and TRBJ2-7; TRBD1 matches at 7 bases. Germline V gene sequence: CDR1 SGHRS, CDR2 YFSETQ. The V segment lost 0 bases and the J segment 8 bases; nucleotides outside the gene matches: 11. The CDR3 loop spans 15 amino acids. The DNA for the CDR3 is TGCGCCAGCAGCTTGGCCACAGGGGCATCATTAAAGCAGTACTTC. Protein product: CASSLATGASLKQYF. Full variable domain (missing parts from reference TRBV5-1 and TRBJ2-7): KAGVTQTPRYLIKTRGQQVTLSCSPISGHRSVSWYQQTPGQGLQFLFEYFSETQRNKGNFPGRFSGRQFSNSRSEMNVSTLELGDSALYLCASSLATGASLKQYFGPGTRLTVT.

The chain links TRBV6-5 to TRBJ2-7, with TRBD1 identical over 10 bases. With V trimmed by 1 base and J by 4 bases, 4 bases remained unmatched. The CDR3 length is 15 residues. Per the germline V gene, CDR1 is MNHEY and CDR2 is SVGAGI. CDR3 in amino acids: CASSYFPGQGYEQYF. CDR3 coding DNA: TGTGCCAGCAGTTACTTTCCGGGACAGGGGTACGAGCAGTACTTC.

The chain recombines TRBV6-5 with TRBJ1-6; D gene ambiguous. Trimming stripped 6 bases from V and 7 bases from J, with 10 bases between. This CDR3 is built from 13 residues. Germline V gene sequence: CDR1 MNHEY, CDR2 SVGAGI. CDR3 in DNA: TGTGCCAGCAGCCCCGGCCCGAATTCACCCCTCCACTTT. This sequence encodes CASSPGPNSPLHF.

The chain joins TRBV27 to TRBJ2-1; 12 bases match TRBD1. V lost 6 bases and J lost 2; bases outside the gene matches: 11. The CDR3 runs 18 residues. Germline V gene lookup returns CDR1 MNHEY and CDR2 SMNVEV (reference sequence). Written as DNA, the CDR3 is TGTGCCAGCAGCACGATAAGGGACAGGGGGCGCCCCTACAATGAGCAGTTCTTC. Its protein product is CASSTIRDRGRPYNEQFF.

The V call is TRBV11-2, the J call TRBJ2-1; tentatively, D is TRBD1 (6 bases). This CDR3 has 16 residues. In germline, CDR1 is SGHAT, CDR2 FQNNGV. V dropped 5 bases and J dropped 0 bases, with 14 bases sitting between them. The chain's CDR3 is CASSLTRGSSYNEQFF. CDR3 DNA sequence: TGTGCCAGCAGCCTTACAAGGGGGAGCTCCTACAATGAGCAGTTCTTC.

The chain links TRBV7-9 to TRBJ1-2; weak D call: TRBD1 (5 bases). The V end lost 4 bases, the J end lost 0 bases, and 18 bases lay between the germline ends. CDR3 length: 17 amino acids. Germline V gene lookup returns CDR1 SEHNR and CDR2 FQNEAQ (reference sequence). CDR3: CASSSVQGEGTNYGYTF. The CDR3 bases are TGTGCCAGCAGCTCAGTCCAGGGAGAAGGGACTAACTATGGCTACACCTTC.

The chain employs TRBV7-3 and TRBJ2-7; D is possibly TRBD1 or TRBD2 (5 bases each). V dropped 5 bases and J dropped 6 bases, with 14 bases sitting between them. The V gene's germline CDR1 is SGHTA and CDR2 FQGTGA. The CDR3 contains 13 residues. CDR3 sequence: CASSVQPGSEQYF. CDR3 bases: TGTGCCAGCAGCGTTCAACCAGGGAGCGAGCAGTACTTC.